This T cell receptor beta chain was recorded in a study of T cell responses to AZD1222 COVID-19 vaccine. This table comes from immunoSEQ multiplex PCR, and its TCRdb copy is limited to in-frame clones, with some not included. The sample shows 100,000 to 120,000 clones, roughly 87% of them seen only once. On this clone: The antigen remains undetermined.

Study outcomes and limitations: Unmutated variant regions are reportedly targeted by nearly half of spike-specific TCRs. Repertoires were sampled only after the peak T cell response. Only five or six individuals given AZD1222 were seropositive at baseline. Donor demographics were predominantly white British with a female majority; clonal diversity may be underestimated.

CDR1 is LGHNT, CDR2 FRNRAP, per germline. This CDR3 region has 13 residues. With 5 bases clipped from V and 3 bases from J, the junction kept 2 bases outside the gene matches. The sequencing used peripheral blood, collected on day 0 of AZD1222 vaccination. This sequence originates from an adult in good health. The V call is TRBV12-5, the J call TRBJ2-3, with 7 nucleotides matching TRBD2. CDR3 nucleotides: TGTGCTAGTGGTCCTAGCGGTACAGATACGCAGTATTTT. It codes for CASGPSGTDTQYF.